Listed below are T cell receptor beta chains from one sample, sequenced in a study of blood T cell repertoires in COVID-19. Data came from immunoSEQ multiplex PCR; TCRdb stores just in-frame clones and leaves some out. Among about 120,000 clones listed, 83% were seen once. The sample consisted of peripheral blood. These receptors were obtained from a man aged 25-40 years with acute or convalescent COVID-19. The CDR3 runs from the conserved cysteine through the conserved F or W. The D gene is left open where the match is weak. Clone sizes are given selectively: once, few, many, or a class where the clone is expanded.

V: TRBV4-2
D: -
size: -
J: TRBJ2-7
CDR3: CASSPQTGSYEQYF
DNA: TGTGCCAGCAGCCCTCAGACAGGCTCCTACGAGCAGTACTTC

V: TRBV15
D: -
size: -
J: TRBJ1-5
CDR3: CATSVRRGSNQPQHF
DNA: TGTGCCACCAGCGTCCGCAGGGGAAGCAATCAGCCCCAGCATTTT

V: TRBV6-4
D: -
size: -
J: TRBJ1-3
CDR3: CASSDGEDSWNTIYF
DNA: TGTGCCAGCAGTGACGGCGAGGATAGTTGGAACACCATATATTTT

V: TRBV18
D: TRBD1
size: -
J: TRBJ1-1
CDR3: CASSPATGAGTEAFF
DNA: TGTGCCAGCTCACCCGCGACAGGGGCGGGCACTGAAGCTTTCTTT

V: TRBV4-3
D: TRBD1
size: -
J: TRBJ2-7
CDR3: CASSPGTGKGYEQYF
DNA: TGCGCCAGCAGCCCCGGGACAGGGAAAGGCTACGAGCAGTACTTC

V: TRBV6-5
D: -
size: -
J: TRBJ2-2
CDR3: CASRAGIRNTGELFF
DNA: TGTGCCAGCAGAGCCGGGATCAGAAATACCGGGGAGCTGTTTTTT

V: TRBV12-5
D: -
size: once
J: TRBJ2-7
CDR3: CASGSMERTSSYEQYF
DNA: TGTGCTAGTGGATCCATGGAGCGGACCAGCTCCTACGAGCAGTACTTC

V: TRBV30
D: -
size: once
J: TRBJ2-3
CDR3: CAWSVLADTQYF
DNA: TGTGCCTGGAGTGTCCTGGCTGATACGCAGTATTTT

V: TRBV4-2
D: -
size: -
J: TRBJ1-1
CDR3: CASSREANTEAFF
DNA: TGTGCCAGCAGCCGAGAGGCTAACACTGAAGCTTTCTTT

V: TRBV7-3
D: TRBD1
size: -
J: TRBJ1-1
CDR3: CASAPQGQGRFVNTEAFF
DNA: TGTGCCAGCGCCCCCCAGGGACAGGGGAGATTTGTGAACACTGAAGCTTTCTTT

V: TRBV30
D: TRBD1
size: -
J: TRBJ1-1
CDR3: CAWEGQANTEAFF
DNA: TGTGCCTGGGAGGGACAGGCGAACACTGAAGCTTTCTTT

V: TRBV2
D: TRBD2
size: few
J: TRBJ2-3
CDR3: CASSFTRTSGADTQYF
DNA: TGTGCCAGCAGCTTCACGAGGACTAGCGGGGCAGATACGCAGTATTTT

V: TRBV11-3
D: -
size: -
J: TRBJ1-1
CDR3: CASSLTVAGANTEAFF
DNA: TGTGCCAGCAGCTTAACGGTCGCAGGGGCGAACACTGAAGCTTTCTTT

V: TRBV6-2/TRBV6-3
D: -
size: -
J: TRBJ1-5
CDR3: CASSYGSSNQPQHF
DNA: TGTGCCAGCAGTTACGGCTCCTCCAATCAGCCCCAGCATTTT

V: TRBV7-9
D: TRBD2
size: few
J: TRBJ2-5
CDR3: CASSLTAGVRQETQYF
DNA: TGTGCCAGCAGCTTAACTGCGGGAGTACGGCAAGAGACCCAGTACTTC

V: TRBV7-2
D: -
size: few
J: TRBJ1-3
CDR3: CASSLGGGRVGNTIYF
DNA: TGTGCCAGCAGCTTAGGAGGGGGTCGAGTTGGAAACACCATATATTTT

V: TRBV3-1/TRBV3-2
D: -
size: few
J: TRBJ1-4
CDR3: CASSPGGPGEKLFF
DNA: TGTGCCAGCAGCCCGGGGGGGCCTGGTGAAAAACTGTTTTTT

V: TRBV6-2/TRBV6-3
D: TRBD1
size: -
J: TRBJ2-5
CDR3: CASSQGQGVPETQYF
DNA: TGTGCCAGCAGTCAAGGACAGGGGGTTCCGGAGACCCAGTACTTC

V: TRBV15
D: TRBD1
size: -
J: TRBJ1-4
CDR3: CATSRDYRRVVDRGGGKLFF
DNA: TGTGCCACCAGCAGAGATTACCGTCGAGTAGTGGACAGGGGGGGAGGAAAACTGTTTTTT

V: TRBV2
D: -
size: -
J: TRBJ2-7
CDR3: CASIPGLSSYEQYF
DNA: TGTGCCAGTATACCGGGACTGAGCTCCTACGAGCAGTACTTC

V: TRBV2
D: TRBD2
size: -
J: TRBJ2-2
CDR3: CASRSGENTGELFF
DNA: TGTGCCAGCCGTAGCGGGGAGAACACCGGGGAGCTGTTTTTT

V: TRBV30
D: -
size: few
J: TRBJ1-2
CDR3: CAWSQINYGYTF
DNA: TGTGCCTGGAGTCAGATAAACTATGGCTACACCTTC

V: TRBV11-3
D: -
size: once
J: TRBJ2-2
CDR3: CASSDQTTGELFF
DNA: TGTGCCAGCAGCGATCAAACTACCGGGGAGCTGTTTTTT

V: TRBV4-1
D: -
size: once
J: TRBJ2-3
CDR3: CASSPRVAGTDTQYF
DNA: TGCGCCAGCAGCCCCCGGGTAGCGGGCACAGATACGCAGTATTTT

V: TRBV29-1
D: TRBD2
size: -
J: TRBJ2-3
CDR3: CSVRLAGVGGQYF
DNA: TGCAGCGTGAGACTAGCGGGGGTCGGAGGGCAGTATTTT

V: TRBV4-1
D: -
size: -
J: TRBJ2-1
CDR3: CASSQDSREQFF
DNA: TGCGCCAGCAGCCAAGATTCGCGAGAGCAGTTCTTC

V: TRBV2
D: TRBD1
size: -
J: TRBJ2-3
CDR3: CASTQGQVGADTQYF
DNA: TGTGCCAGCACCCAGGGACAGGTAGGGGCAGATACGCAGTATTTT

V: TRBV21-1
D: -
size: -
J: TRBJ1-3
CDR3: CASRKYRGIAGNTIYF
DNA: TGTGCCAGCAGAAAATACAGGGGGATAGCTGGAAACACCATATATTTT

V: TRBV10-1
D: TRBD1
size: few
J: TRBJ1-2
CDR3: CASSPGQGRLGYTF
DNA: TGCGCCAGCAGCCCAGGACAGGGAAGACTTGGCTACACCTTC

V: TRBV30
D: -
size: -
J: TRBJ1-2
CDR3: CASREGSWYGYTF
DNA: TGTGCCTCGAGGGAGGGCTCTTGGTATGGCTACACCTTC

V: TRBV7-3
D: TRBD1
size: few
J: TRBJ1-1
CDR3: CASSSGTANTEAFF
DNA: TGTGCCAGCAGCTCCGGGACAGCGAACACTGAAGCTTTCTTT

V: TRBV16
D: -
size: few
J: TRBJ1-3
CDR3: CASSQSSSGNTIYF
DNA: TGTGCCAGCAGCCAATCCTCCTCTGGAAACACCATATATTTT

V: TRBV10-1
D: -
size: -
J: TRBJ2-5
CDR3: CASSEFRGETQYF
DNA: TGCGCCAGCAGTGAGTTCCGAGGGGAGACCCAGTACTTC

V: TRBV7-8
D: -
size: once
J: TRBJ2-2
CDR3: CASSPPAGSGTGELFF
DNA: TGTGCCAGCAGCCCCCCTGCAGGGTCGGGCACCGGGGAGCTGTTTTTT

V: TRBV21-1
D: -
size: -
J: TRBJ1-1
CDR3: CASSIYREKNTEAFF
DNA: TGTGCCAGCAGCATCTACAGGGAGAAGAACACTGAAGCTTTCTTT

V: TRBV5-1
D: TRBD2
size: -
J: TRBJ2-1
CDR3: CASSEGLATNEQFF
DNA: TGCGCCAGCAGCGAAGGACTAGCGACCAATGAGCAGTTCTTC

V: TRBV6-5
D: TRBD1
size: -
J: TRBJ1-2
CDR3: CASSRDSSYGYTF
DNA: TGTGCCAGCAGCCGGGACAGCTCCTATGGCTACACCTTC

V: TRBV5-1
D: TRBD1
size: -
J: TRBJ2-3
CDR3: CASSPGQGTDTQYF
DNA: TGCGCCAGCTCCCCGGGACAGGGCACAGATACGCAGTATTTT